This T cell receptor beta chain was sequenced for a study of shared clonotypes between healthy human individuals. This CDR3 contains 14 residues. The trim removed 5 bases at V and 7 bases at J, leaving 7 bases unmatched. Germline V gene sequence: CDR1 SGHTA, CDR2 FQGNSA. Clones were sequenced by immunoSEQ multiplex PCR, and TCRdb holds only the in-frame ones, with some missing. Among 2.3 million or so clones listed, 93% were seen once. Sequencing used naive CD4+ T cells from PBMCs. Subset in this sample: CD45RA+ positively selected. This chain connects TRBV7-2 to TRBJ1-4, with 7 bases lining up with TRBD1. The TCR was taken from a young man in good health. Some clones in this sample may be carry-over from other donors' samples. The CDR3 protein is CASSPDRAGEKLFF. The CDR3 bases are TGTGCCAGCAGCCCAGACAGGGCGGGTGAAAAACTGTTTTTT.